The T cell receptor (beta chain) described here comes from a study of shared clonotypes between healthy human individuals. Study-level information: The study enrolled a couple of women and a few men aged 18 to 49.

Replicate sorted-subset PCRs were loaded with around 210 ng DNA, 30,000 to 35,000 T cell genomes. Sequenced by immunoSEQ multiplex PCR; TCRdb stores in-frame clones only, minus some. The sample lists about 2 million clones; over 85% were seen once. CD8 cells regarded as naive lacked CD45RO, were positively chosen for CCR7, and omitted terminally differentiated effector memory CD45RA+ cells. In germline, CDR1 is LGHNA, CDR2 YSLEER. V was clipped by 4 bases and J by 5 bases; unmatched bases: 11. This CDR3 is built from 16 residues. Source material: naive CD8+ T cells sorted from blood. The gene calls are TRBV4-3 and TRBJ2-1; TRBD1 matches 7 bases. The clonotype originates from a man aged 18 to 29 in good health. The DNA for the CDR3 is TGCGCCAGCAGCCCCGCCCCGGGACAGCTTAACAATGAGCAGTTCTTC. Translating it yields CASSPAPGQLNNEQFF.